A selection of T cell receptor beta chains follows, all from one sample in a study of blood T cell repertoires in COVID-19. Method: immunoSEQ multiplex PCR; TCRdb's copy keeps in-frame clones and lacks some. The sample includes fewer than 200,000 clones, around 87% seen only once; the top ten take just over 2.5%. The sample consisted of peripheral blood. The receptor source for this set is a woman at least 80 years old with COVID-19, enrolled during active disease. Each CDR3 is given with its conserved first and last residue. Each record gives: clone size, J gene, CDR3 length, D gene, V gene, CDR3 protein, CDR3 DNA. A D gene is named only where the DNA matches it firmly. Not all rows give a size; the values are once, few, many and, for expanded clones, a class.

size: NA
J: TRBJ1-6
length: 15
D: NA
V: TRBV5-1
CDR3: CASSRSGAGDSPLHF
DNA: TGCGCCAGCAGCCGCTCAGGGGCTGGCGATTCACCCCTCCACTTT

size: NA
J: TRBJ1-2
length: 11
D: NA
V: TRBV5-1
CDR3: CASRNEGGYTF
DNA: TGCGCCAGCAGAAATGAGGGAGGCTACACCTTC

size: NA
J: TRBJ2-3
length: 17
D: TRBD2
V: TRBV27
CDR3: CASSSPTSGRTRDTQYF
DNA: TGTGCCAGCAGTTCCCCAACTAGCGGGAGAACAAGGGATACGCAGTATTTT

size: NA
J: TRBJ2-7
length: 14
D: TRBD1
V: TRBV27
CDR3: CASRRQGFRHEQYF
DNA: TGTGCCAGCAGAAGACAGGGATTTCGACACGAGCAGTACTTC

size: NA
J: TRBJ1-6
length: 15
D: TRBD1
V: TRBV28
CDR3: CASSQQGALTPPLHF
DNA: TGTGCCAGCAGCCAACAGGGGGCCTTAACCCCACCCCTCCACTTT

size: NA
J: TRBJ1-5
length: 14
D: TRBD1
V: TRBV28
CDR3: CASSQGGPNQPQHF
DNA: TGTGCCAGCAGTCAGGGGGGTCCGAATCAGCCCCAGCATTTT

size: NA
J: TRBJ1-2
length: 12
D: TRBD1
V: TRBV3-1/TRBV3-2
CDR3: CASSQGDRGWTF
DNA: TGTGCCAGCAGCCAAGGGGACAGGGGGTGGACCTTC

size: NA
J: TRBJ1-5
length: 15
D: TRBD1
V: TRBV5-8
CDR3: CASSSGTVNNQPQHF
DNA: TGTGCCAGCAGCTCCGGGACAGTAAATAATCAGCCCCAGCATTTT

size: NA
J: TRBJ2-5
length: 17
D: NA
V: TRBV9
CDR3: CASSTGGAGVVQETQYF
DNA: TGTGCCAGCAGTACGGGGGGCGCCGGAGTCGTCCAAGAGACCCAGTACTTC

size: few
J: TRBJ2-7
length: 14
D: NA
V: TRBV7-9
CDR3: CASRPRDSHYEQYF
DNA: TGTGCCAGCAGGCCCCGGGACTCTCACTACGAGCAGTACTTC

size: NA
J: TRBJ2-7
length: 11
D: TRBD2
V: TRBV20-1
CDR3: CSAGGAYEQYF
DNA: TGCAGTGCCGGGGGGGCGTACGAGCAGTACTTC

size: NA
J: TRBJ1-4
length: 15
D: NA
V: TRBV11-2
CDR3: CASSGGGGRGEKLFF
DNA: TGTGCCAGCAGCGGAGGCGGGGGTCGCGGTGAAAAACTGTTTTTT

size: NA
J: TRBJ1-1
length: 14
D: TRBD1
V: TRBV3-1/TRBV3-2
CDR3: CASSRAGGQIEAFF
DNA: TGTGCCAGCAGCCGAGCAGGGGGCCAAATTGAAGCTTTCTTT

size: NA
J: TRBJ2-7
length: 15
D: TRBD2
V: TRBV18
CDR3: CASSPHASGSFEQYF
DNA: TGTGCCAGCTCACCACACGCTAGCGGGAGTTTCGAGCAGTACTTC

size: NA
J: TRBJ2-2
length: 15
D: TRBD2
V: TRBV6-1
CDR3: CASSEGLAATGELFF
DNA: TGTGCCAGCAGTGAGGGACTAGCGGCCACCGGGGAGCTGTTTTTT

size: NA
J: TRBJ1-3
length: 15
D: NA
V: TRBV7-2
CDR3: CASSSEAGSGNTIYF
DNA: TGTGCCAGCAGCTCCGAGGCGGGGTCCGGAAACACCATATATTTT

size: NA
J: TRBJ2-1
length: 14
D: NA
V: TRBV6-5
CDR3: CAASRDSVVNEQFF
DNA: TGTGCCGCGTCCCGGGACTCGGTCGTCAATGAGCAGTTCTTC

size: NA
J: TRBJ2-7
length: 14
D: TRBD2
V: TRBV7-2
CDR3: CASSLDGTSREQYF
DNA: TGTGCCAGCAGCTTAGACGGGACTAGCAGAGAGCAGTACTTC

size: NA
J: TRBJ2-2
length: 13
D: TRBD1
V: TRBV19
CDR3: CASTEATGGELFF
DNA: TGTGCCAGTACCGAAGCGACAGGGGGGGAGCTGTTTTTT

size: NA
J: TRBJ2-7
length: 15
D: NA
V: TRBV5-5
CDR3: CASSLAGSEIYEQYF
DNA: TGTGCCAGCAGCTTGGCCGGGTCAGAAATTTACGAGCAGTACTTC

size: few
J: TRBJ1-6
length: 16
D: NA
V: TRBV28
CDR3: CASSLSELVLGSPLHF
DNA: TGTGCCAGCAGTTTATCAGAGTTGGTGTTGGGCTCACCCCTCCACTTT